Described below is a single T cell receptor (beta chain) sequence and its context. Its specificity is unknown. This sample was taken from a study of PD-L1 blockade in urothelial cancer. General study results and limits: Sub-median blood TCR clonality before treatment predicted longer survival.

Each patient's cancer was a locally advanced or metastatic urothelial carcinoma. Libraries were prepared by immunoSEQ multiplex PCR; TCRdb keeps only in-frame clonotypes and omits some of them. The profile shows 100,000 or so clones, about 91% of them singletons. Germline assignment: CDR1 SEHNR and CDR2 FQNEAQ (reference sequence). This CDR3 spans 14 amino acids. V was shortened by 1 base and J by 1 base, with 7 bases between the two germline ends. The source was PBMCs, collected around atezolizumab (anti-PD-L1) treatment. V gene TRBV7-9 combines with J gene TRBJ1-1; tentative D call: TRBD1 (6 bases). This TCR was sampled from an elderly woman with urothelial cancer. CDR3: CASSLGQENTEAFF. As DNA, the CDR3 is TGTGCCAGCAGCTTAGGACAGGAGAACACTGAAGCTTTCTTT.